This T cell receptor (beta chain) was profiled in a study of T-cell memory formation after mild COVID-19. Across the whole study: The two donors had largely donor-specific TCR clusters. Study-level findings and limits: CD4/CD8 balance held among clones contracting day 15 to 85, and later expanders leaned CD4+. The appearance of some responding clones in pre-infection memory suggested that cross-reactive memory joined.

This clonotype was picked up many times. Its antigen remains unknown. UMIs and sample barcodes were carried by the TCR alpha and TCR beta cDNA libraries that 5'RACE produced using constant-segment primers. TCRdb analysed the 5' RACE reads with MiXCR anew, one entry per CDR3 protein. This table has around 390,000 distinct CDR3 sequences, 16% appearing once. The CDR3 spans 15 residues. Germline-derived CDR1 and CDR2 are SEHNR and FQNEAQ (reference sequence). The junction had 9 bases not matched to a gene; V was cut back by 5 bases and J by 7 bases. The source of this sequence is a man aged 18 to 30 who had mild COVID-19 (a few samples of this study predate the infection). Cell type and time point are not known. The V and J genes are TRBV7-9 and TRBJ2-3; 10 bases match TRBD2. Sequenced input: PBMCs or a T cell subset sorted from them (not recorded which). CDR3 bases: TGTGCCAGCAGCCCCCTAGCGGGGGCTTCCAATACGCAGTATTTT. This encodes CASSPLAGASNTQYF.